Listed here is a single T cell receptor (beta chain). What antigen it recognizes has not been identified. Per-nucleotide qualities are absent, and no much larger clonotype sits a single base away. This record comes from a study of blood T cell repertoires in COVID-19 (dated by TCRdb to 2020 to 2021). About the investigation overall: Collaborator samples came from the United States, Italy and Spain and covered acute and convalescent phases of COVID-19. The prospective study material was composed of cDNA or gDNA derived from T cells, B-cell-depleted T cells, or PBMCs. Deeply sampled blood TCRbeta repertoires from subjects exposed to, actively infected with, or recovered from COVID-19 were included in the dataset. The repertoires were released in a freely available public database meant as a resource for research on the immune response to SARS-CoV-2. Samples were obtained from the ongoing ImmuneRACE study (first 160 participants) and from 1,200 or so subjects provided by 6 global collaborators. Nearly every sample came with metadata listing a de-identified subject ID, COVID-19 status, age in years and sex. Where available, HLA class I and class II types were obtained from metadata supplied by the sample provider rather than from assay-based typing.

TCRbeta CDR3 regions were amplified from genomic DNA by means of the immunoSEQ Assay, a bias-controlled multiplex PCR. As for the authors' bioinformatics: Nucleated cell counts per sample were estimated from amplification of reference gene primers within the assay. Sequence reads were collapsed and filtered to measure the absolute abundance of every unique TCRbeta CDR3 rearrangement. Productive Simpson clonality was computed per sample as the square root of Simpson's diversity index over productive rearrangements. The immuneACCESS repertoire file appears here via TCRdb, limited to in-frame rearrangements. These files lack a portion of the clones; in checked studies, under half of the deficit traces to unresolved V genes, and the cause of the others is not known. V and J calls and clone size are those listed in that table; D and trimming were worked out from the DNA. The sample profile shows 100,000 to 120,000 clones; nearly 80% of them were found once. The ten largest account for roughly 17% of the sample.

Collaborating institutions collected whole blood in K2EDTA tubes following their own protocols. Collaborator samples were shipped for TCRbeta analysis as frozen whole blood, isolated PBMCs, or DNA extracted from either sample type. Beyond this particular receptor, the publication reports: The quantity of clinical and demographic metadata differed by source and by participant and was supplied without curation.

CDR1 LNHDA and CDR2 SQIVND are derived from the germline V gene (reference sequence). V and J are truncated by 5 bases and 5 bases respectively, leaving an intervening sequence of 10 bases. Inclusive of the bounding cysteine and phenylalanine, the CDR3 is 13 residues long. The entry retains the CDR3 DNA only, 39 bases that are in frame from base 1. The receptor was isolated from a woman aged 80 or over with active or convalescent COVID-19. The sample taken for sequencing was peripheral blood. The rearranged chain carries TRBV19 and TRBJ1-5, with TRBD1 perhaps the D gene, on 5 matching bases. The nucleotides are TGTGCCAGTAGTCTAGGGGCCCATCAGCCCCAGCATTTT. This is translated as CASSLGAHQPQHF.